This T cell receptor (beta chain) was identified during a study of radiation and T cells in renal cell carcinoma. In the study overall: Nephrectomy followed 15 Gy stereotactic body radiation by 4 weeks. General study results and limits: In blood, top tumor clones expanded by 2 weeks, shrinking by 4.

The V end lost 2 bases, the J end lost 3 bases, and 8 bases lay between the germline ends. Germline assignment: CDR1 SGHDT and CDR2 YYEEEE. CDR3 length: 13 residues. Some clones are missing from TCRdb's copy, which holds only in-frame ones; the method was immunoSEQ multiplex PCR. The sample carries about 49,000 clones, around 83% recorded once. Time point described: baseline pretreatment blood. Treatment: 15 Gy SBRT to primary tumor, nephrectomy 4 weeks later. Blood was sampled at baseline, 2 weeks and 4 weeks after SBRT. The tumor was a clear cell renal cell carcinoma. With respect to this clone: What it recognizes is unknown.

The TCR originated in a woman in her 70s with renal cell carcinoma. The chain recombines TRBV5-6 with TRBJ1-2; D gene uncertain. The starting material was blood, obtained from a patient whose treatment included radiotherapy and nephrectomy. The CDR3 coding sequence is TGTGCCAGCAGCTTTCCCCGGGACTATGGCTACACCTTC. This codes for CASSFPRDYGYTF.